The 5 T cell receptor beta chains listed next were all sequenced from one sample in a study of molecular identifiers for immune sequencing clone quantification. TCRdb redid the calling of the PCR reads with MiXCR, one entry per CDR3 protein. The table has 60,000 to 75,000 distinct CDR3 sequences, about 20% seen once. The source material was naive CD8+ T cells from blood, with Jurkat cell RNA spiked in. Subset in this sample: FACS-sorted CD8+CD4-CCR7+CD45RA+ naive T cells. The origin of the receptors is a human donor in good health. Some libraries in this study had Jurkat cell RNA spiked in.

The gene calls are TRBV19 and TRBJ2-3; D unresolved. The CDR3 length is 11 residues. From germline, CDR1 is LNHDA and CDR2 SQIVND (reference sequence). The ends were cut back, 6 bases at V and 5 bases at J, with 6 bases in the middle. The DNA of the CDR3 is TGTGCCAGTAGAGAAATAGATACGCAGTATTTT. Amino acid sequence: CASREIDTQYF.

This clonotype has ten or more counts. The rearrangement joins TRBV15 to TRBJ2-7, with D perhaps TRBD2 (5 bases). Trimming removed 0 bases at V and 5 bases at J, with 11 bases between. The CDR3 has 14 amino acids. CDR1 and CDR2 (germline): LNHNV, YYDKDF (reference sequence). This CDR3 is CATSRDRGSHEQYF. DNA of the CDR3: TGTGCCACCAGCAGAGATCGGGGTTCCCACGAGCAGTACTTC.

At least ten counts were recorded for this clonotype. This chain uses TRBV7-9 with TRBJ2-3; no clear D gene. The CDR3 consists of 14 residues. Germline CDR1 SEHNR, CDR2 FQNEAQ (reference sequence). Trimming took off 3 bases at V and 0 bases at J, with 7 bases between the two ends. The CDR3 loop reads CASSLGSSTDTQYF. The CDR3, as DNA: TGTGCCAGCAGCTTGGGCAGTAGCACAGATACGCAGTATTTT.

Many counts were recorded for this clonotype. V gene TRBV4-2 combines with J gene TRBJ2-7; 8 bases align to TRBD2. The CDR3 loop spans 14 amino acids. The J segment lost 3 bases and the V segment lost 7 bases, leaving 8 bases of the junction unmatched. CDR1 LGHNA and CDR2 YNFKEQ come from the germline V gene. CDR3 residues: CASNAGRDIYEQYF. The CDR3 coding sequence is TGTGCCAGCAATGCCGGGAGGGATATCTACGAGCAGTACTTC.

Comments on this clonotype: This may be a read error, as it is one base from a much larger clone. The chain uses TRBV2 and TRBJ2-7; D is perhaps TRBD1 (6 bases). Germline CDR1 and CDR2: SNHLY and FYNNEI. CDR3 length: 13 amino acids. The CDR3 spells CASSERTAYEQCF. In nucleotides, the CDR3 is TGTGCCAGCAGTGAAAGGACAGCCTACGAGCAGTGCTTC.